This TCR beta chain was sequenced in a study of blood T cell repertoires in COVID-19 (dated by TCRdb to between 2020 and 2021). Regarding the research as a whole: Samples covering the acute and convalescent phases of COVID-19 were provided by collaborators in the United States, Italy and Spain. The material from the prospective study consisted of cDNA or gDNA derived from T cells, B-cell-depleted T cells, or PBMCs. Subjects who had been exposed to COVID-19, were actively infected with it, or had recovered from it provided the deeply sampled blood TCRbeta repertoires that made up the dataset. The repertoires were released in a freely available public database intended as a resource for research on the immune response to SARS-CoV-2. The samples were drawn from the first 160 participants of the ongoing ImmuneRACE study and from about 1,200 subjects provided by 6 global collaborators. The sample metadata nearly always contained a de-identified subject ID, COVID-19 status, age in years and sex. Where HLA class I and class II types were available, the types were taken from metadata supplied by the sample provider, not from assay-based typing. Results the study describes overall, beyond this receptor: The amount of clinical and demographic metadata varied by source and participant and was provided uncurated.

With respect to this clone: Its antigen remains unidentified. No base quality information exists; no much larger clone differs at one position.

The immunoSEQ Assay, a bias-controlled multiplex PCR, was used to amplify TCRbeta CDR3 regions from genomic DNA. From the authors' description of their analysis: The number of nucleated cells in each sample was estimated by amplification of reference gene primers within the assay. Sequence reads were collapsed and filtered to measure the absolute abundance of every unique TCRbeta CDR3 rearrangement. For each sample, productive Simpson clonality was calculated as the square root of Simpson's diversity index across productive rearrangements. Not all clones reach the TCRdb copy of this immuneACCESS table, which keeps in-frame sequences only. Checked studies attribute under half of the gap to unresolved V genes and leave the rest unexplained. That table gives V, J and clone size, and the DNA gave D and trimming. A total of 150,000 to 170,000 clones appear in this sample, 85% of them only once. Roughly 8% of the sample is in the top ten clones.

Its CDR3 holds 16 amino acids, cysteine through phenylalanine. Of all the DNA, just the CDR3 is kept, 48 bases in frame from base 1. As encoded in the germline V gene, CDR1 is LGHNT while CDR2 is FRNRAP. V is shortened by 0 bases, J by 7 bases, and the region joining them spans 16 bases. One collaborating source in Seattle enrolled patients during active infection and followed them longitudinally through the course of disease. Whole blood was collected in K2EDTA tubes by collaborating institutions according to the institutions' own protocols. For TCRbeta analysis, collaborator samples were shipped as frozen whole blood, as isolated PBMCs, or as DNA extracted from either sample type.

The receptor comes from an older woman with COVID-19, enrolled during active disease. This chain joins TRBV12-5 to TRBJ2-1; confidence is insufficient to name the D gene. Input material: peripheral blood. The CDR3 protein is CASGLVRRTHKNEQFF. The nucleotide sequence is TGTGCTAGTGGTTTGGTACGGAGAACCCACAAGAATGAGCAGTTCTTC.